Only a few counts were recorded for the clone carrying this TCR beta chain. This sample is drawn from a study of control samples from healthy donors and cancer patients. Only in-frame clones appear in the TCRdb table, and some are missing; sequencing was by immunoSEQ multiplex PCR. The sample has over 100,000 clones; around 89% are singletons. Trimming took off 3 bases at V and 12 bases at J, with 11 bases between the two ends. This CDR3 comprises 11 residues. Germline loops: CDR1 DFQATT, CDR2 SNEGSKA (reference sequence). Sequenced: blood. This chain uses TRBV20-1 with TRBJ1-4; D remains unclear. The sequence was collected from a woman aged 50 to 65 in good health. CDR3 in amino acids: CSASGSRELFF. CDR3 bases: TGCAGTGCTAGTGGTTCTCGGGAACTGTTTTTT.